This T cell receptor (beta chain) was captured by sequencing in a study of neurological immune-mediated disorders. Study-level findings and limits: CDR3 amino acid sequences of expanded clones were not shared across subjects, a result suggesting private repertoires in all groups.

Notes on this clonotype: Its antigen is currently unknown.

MiXCR, run by TCRdb on the 5' RACE reads, gives a single entry per CDR3 protein. The sample carries 46,000 or so distinct CDR3 sequences, 3.5% to 5% recorded once. The CDR3 has 12 amino acids. The germline V and J ends were trimmed by 6 bases and 8 bases, with 13 bases remaining between them. The chain has TRBV12-3 or TRBV12-4 and TRBJ1-2; D is undetermined. The source is a woman aged 60-75 years with multiple sclerosis. The sample consisted of PBMCs. CDR3 residues: CASSPTEGGYTF. CDR3 bases: TGTGCCAGCAGCCCAACGGAGGGAGGCTACACCTTC.